This T cell receptor beta chain is drawn from a study of graft-versus-host responses after intestinal transplantation. Across the study: The transplants performed in recipients were multivisceral, liver-intestinal, or isolated intestinal.

A note on this clone: Its antigen is unknown.

Libraries were prepared by immunoSEQ multiplex PCR; TCRdb keeps only in-frame clonotypes and omits some of them. This table holds about 120,000 clones, approximately 95% found once. Specimen: unstimulated CD8+ T cells sorted from spleen or lymph node cells, collected before intestinal transplant. The source is a human donor who received an intestinal transplant.

This chain's CDR3 is CASSPDSTSYEQYF. CDR3 nucleotides: TGTGCCAGCAGTCCGGACTCGACTTCCTACGAGCAGTACTTC. The V call is TRBV7-9, the J call TRBJ2-7; a weak D match, TRBD2 (5 bases). This CDR3 contains 14 residues. Germline V lookup: CDR1 SEHNR, CDR2 FQNEAQ (reference sequence). The V and J ends lost 6 bases and 1 base respectively, with 13 bases between them.